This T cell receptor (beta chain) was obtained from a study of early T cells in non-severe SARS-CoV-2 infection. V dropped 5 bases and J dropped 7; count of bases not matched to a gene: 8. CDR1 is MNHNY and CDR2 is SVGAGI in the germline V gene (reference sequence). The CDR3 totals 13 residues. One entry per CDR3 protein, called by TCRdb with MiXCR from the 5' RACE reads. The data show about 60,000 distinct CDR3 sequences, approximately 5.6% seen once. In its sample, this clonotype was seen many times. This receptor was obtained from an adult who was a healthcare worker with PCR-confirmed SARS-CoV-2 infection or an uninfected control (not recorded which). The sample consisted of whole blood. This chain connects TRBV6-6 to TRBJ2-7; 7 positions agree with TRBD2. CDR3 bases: TGTGCCAGCAGTGGGAACCACGGGGGGGAGCAGTACTTC. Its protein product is CASSGNHGGEQYF.